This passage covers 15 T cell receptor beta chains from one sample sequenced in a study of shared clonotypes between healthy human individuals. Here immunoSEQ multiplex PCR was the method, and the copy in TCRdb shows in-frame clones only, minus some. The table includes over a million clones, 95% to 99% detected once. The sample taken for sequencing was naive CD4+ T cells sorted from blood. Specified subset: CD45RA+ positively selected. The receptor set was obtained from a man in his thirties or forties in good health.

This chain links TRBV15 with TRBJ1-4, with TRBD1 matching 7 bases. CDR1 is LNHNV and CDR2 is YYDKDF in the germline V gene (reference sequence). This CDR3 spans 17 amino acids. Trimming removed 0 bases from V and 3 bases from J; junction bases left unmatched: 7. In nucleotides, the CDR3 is TGTGCCACCAGCAGAGAAGGCAGGGGGACGGCTAATGAAAAACTGTTTTTT. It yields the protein CATSREGRGTANEKLFF.

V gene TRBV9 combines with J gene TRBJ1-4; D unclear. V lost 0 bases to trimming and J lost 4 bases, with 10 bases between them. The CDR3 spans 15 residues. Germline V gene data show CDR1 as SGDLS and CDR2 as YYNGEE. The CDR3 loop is CASSVVGSGNEKLFF. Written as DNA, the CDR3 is TGTGCCAGCAGCGTAGTGGGGTCAGGTAATGAAAAACTGTTTTTT.

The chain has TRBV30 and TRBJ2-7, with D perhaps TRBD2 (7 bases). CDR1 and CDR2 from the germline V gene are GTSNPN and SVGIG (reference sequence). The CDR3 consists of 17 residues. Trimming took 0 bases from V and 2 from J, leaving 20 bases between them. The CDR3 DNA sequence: TGTGCCTGGAGTGTGGAACGGTGGAGCGGGGACACCTACGAGCAGTACTTC. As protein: CAWSVERWSGDTYEQYF.

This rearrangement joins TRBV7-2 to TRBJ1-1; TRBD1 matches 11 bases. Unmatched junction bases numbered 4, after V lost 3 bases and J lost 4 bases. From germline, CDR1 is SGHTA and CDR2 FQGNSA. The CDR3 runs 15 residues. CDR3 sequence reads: CASSFAGTGGTEAFF. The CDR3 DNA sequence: TGTGCCAGCAGCTTTGCCGGGACAGGGGGCACTGAAGCTTTCTTT.

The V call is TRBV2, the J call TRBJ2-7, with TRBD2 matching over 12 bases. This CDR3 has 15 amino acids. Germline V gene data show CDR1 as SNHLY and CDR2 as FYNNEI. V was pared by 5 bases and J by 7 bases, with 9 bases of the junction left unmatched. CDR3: CASSTRLAGAHEQYF. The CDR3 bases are TGTGCCAGCAGTACTCGACTAGCGGGAGCCCATGAGCAGTACTTC.

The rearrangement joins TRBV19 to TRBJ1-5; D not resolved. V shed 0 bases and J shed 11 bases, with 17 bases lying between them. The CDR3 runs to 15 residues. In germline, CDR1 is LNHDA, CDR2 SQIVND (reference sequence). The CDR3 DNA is TGTGCCAGTAGTATAGATCCCGCGGTCCCTGGAGCCCAGCATTTT. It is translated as CASSIDPAVPGAQHF.

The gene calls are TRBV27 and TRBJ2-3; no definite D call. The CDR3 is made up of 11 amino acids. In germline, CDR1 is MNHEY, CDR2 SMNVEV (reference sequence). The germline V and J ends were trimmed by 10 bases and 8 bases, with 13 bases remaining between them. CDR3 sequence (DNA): TGTGCCACCTCCAGCAACGGTACGCAGTATTTT. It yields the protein CATSSNGTQYF.

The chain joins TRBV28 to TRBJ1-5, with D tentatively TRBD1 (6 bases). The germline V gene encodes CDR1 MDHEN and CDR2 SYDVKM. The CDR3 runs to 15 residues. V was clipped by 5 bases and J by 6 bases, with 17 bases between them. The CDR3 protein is CASSLRGALAQPQHF. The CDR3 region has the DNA TGTGCCAGCAGTCTGAGGGGGGCGCTGGCTCAGCCCCAGCATTTT. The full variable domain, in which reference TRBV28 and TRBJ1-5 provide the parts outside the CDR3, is DVKVTQSSRYLVKRTGEKVFLECVQDMDHENMFWYRQDPGLGLRLIYFSYDVKMKEKGDIPEGYSVSREKKERFSLILESASTNQTSMYLCASSLRGALAQPQHFGDGTRLSIL.

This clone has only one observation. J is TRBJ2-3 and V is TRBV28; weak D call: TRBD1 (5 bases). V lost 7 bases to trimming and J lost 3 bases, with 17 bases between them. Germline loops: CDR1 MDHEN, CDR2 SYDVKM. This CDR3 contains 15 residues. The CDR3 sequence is CASTSGGKGTDTQYF. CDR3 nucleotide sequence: TGTGCCAGCACCTCAGGCGGTAAGGGGACAGATACGCAGTATTTT.

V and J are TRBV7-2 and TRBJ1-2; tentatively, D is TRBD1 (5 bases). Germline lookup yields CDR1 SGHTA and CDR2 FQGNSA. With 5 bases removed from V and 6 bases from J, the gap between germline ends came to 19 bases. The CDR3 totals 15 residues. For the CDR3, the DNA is TGTGCCAGCAGCCGCGGAGGGGCTGGGTCGGATGGCTACACCTTC. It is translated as CASSRGGAGSDGYTF.

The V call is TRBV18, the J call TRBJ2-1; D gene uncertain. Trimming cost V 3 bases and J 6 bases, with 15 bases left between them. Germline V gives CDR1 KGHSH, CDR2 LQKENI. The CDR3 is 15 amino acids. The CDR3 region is CASSPETVPGNEQFF. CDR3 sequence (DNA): TGTGCCAGCTCACCGGAAACCGTGCCGGGCAATGAGCAGTTCTTC.

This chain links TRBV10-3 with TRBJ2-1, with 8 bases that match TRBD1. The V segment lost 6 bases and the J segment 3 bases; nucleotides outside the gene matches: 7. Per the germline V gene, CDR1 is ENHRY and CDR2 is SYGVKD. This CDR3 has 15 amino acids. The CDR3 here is CAISLDRARYNEQFF. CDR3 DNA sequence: TGTGCCATCAGCCTGGACAGGGCTCGCTACAATGAGCAGTTCTTC.

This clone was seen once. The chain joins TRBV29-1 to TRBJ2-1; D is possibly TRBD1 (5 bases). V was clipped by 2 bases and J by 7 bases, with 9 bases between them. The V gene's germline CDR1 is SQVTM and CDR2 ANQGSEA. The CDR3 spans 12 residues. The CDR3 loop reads CSVESPGNEQFF. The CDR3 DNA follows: TGCAGCGTTGAATCGCCAGGGAATGAGCAGTTCTTC.

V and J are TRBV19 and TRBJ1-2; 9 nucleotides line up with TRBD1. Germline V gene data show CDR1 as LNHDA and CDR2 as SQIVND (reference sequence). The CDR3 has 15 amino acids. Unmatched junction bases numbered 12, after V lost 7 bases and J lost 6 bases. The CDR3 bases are TGTGCCAGTAAAAACCTCGGACAGGGGAGGAATGGCTACACCTTC. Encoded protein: CASKNLGQGRNGYTF. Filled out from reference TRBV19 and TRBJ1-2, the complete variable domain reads DGGITQSPKYLFRKEGQNVTLSCEQNLNHDAMYWYRQDPGQGLRLIYYSQIVNDFQKGDIAEGYSVSREKKESFPLTVTSAQKNPTAFYLCASKNLGQGRNGYTFGSGTRLTVV.

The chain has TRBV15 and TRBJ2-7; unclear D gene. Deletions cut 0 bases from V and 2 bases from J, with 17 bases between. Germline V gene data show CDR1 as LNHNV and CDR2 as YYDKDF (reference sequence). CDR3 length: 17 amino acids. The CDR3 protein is CATSRDWTERRPYEQYF. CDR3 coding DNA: TGTGCCACCAGCAGAGATTGGACGGAAAGACGGCCCTACGAGCAGTACTTC.